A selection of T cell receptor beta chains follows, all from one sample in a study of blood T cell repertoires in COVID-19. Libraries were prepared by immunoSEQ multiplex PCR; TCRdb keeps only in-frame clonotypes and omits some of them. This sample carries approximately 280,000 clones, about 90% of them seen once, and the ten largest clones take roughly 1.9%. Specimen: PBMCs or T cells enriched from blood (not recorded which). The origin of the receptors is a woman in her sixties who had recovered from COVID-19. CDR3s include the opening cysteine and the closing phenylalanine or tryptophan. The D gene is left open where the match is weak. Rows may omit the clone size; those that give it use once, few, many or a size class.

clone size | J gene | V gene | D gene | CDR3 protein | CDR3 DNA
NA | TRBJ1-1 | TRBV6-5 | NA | CASSPTGGAAFF | TGTGCCAGCAGCCCAACCGGAGGAGCGGCTTTCTTT
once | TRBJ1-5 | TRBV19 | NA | CASNSGYSNQPQHF | TGTGCCAGTAACTCAGGATATAGCAATCAGCCCCAGCATTTT
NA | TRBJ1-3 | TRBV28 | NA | CASSSTHVAIYF | TGTGCCAGCAGTTCTACCCACGTGGCCATATATTTT
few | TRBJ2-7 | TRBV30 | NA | CAWRGLYEQYF | TGTGCCTGGAGGGGGCTGTACGAGCAGTACTTC
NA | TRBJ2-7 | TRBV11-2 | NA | CASSLQGPAYEQYF | TGTGCCAGCAGCTTACAGGGGCCAGCCTACGAGCAGTACTTC
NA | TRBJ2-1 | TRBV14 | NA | CASSQAALSYNEQFF | TGTGCCAGCAGCCAAGCAGCGCTCTCCTACAATGAGCAGTTCTTC
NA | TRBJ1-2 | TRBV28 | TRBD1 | CASRSPPGGRGYTF | TGTGCCAGCAGATCCCCCCCAGGGGGGCGTGGCTACACCTTC
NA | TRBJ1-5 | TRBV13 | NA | CASSLGRGNQPQHF | TGTGCCAGCAGCTTAGGCAGGGGTAATCAGCCCCAGCATTTT
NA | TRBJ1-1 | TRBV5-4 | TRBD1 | CASSLEATGYAFF | TGTGCCAGCAGCTTGGAAGCGACAGGGTATGCTTTCTTT
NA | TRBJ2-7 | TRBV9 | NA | CASSVDEIHEQYF | TGTGCCAGCAGCGTAGACGAGATCCACGAGCAGTACTTC
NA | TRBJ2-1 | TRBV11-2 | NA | CASSSTDYNEQFF | TGTGCCAGCAGCTCCACAGACTACAATGAGCAGTTCTTC
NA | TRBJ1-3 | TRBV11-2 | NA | CASSIRGGPGTIYF | TGTGCCAGCAGCATCCGGGGGGGTCCTGGCACCATATATTTT
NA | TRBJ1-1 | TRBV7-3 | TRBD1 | CASSRDRMNTEAFF | TGTGCCAGCAGCCGGGACAGAATGAACACTGAAGCTTTCTTT
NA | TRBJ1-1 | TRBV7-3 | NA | CASSLFGGFVPEAFF | TGTGCCAGCAGCTTATTCGGCGGTTTTGTTCCTGAAGCTTTCTTT
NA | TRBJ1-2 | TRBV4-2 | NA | CASSQVFREEPGYTF | TGTGCCAGCAGCCAAGTGTTCAGGGAGGAACCCGGCTACACCTTC
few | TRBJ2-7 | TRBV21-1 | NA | CASSTRQGDHEQYF | TGTGCCAGCAGCACCCGACAGGGTGATCACGAGCAGTACTTC
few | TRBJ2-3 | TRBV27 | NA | CASNLGGFTDTQYF | TGTGCCAGCAACCTGGGGGGATTCACAGATACGCAGTATTTT
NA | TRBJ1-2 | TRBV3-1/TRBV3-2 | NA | CASSQPTDREGGYTF | TGTGCCAGCAGCCAACCCACGGACAGAGAGGGTGGCTACACCTTC
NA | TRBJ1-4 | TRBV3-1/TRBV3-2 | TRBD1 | CASSRGFGTGGSLATNEKLFF | TGTGCCAGCAGCCGAGGATTCGGGACAGGGGGCAGTTTAGCAACTAATGAAAAACTGTTTTTT
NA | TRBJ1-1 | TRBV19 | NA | CASKEFGTEAFF | TGTGCCAGTAAGGAGTTTGGGACTGAAGCTTTCTTT
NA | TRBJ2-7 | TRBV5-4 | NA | CASSPYSFGATYEQYF | TGTGCCAGCAGCCCATACTCGTTTGGAGCTACCTACGAGCAGTACTTC
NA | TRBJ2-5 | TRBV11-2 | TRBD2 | CASSSGLPIETQYF | TGTGCCAGCAGCTCGGGACTACCTATAGAGACCCAGTACTTC
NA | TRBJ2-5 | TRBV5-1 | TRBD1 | CASSWGDRDQETQYF | TGCGCCAGCAGCTGGGGGGACAGGGATCAAGAGACCCAGTACTTC
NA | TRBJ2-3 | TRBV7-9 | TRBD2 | CASSPGLDSADTQYF | TGTGCCAGCAGCCCGGGACTAGATTCTGCAGATACGCAGTATTTT
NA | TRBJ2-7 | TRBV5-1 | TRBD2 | CASSSTSGAVEQYF | TGCGCCAGCAGCTCTACTAGCGGGGCCGTCGAGCAGTACTTC
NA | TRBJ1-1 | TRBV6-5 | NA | CASRTQGWNTEAFF | TGTGCCAGCAGAACACAGGGATGGAACACTGAAGCTTTCTTT
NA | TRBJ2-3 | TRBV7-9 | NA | CATDGDTLTDTQYF | TGTGCCACCGACGGGGACACACTCACAGATACGCAGTATTTT
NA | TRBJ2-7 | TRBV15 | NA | CATSREYSMVAYEQYF | TGTGCCACCAGCAGAGAGTACTCCATGGTAGCCTACGAGCAGTACTTC
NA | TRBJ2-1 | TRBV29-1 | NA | CSVEPRTYNEQFF | TGCAGCGTTGAACCACGAACTTACAATGAGCAGTTCTTC
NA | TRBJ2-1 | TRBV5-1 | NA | CASSLAPGGSSYNEQFF | TGCGCCAGCAGCTTGGCCCCCGGCGGAAGCTCCTACAATGAGCAGTTCTTC
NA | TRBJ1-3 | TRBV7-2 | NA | CASSYSPQAGNTIYF | TGTGCCAGCAGTTACTCCCCACAGGCTGGAAACACCATATATTTT
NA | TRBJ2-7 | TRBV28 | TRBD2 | CASSRGDVAGDVGQYF | TGTGCCAGCAGCCGAGGTGATGTAGCGGGAGATGTTGGGCAGTACTTC
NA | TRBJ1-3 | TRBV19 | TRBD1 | CASRDRPFSGNTIYF | TGTGCCAGCCGGGACAGGCCCTTCTCTGGAAACACCATATATTTT
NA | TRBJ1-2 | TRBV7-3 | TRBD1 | CASSYKPGQGYGYTF | TGTGCCAGCAGCTACAAACCGGGACAGGGTTATGGCTACACCTTC
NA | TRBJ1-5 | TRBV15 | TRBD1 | CATSREVNRGGNQPQHF | TGTGCCACCAGCAGAGAGGTGAACAGGGGAGGCAATCAGCCCCAGCATTTT
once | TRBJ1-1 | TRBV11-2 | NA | CASSLVSDSQAFF | TGTGCCAGCAGCTTAGTCTCCGACAGCCAAGCTTTCTTT
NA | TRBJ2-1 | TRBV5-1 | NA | CASSLDLDEQFF | TGCGCCAGCAGCTTGGATCTCGATGAGCAGTTCTTC
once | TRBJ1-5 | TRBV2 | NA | CASSEALEEQPQHF | TGTGCCAGCAGTGAAGCGCTTGAGGAACAGCCCCAGCATTTT
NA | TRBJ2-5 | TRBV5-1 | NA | CASSKGVQETQYF | TGCGCCAGCAGCAAGGGGGTCCAAGAGACCCAGTACTTC
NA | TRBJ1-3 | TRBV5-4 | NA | CASSLAGENTIYF | TGTGCCAGCAGCTTGGCCGGGGAGAACACCATATATTTT
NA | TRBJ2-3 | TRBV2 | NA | CAKGVTRTDTQYF | TGTGCCAAAGGGGTCACCCGCACAGATACGCAGTATTTT
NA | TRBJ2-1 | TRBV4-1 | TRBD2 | CASSQDSGGPWGEQFF | TGCGCCAGCAGCCAAGATTCGGGAGGGCCTTGGGGTGAGCAGTTCTTC
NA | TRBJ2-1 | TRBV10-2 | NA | CASSESRLARSNEQFF | TGCGCCAGCAGTGAGTCTAGGCTAGCTCGTTCAAATGAGCAGTTCTTC
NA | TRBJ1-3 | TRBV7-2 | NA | CASSLVAGNTIYF | TGTGCCAGCAGCTTAGTGGCAGGAAACACCATATATTTT
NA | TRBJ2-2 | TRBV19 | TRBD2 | CASSAGLAGVGTGELFF | TGTGCCAGTAGTGCTGGACTAGCGGGAGTAGGAACCGGGGAGCTGTTTTTT
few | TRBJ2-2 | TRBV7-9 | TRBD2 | CASRGTSGTGELFF | TGTGCCAGCAGGGGGACTAGCGGCACCGGGGAGCTGTTTTTT
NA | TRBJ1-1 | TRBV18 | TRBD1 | CASSPDQGANSEAFF | TGTGCCAGCTCACCAGATCAGGGGGCGAACTCTGAAGCTTTCTTT
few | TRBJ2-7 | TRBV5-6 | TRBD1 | CASSPSRDRFGWSEQYF | TGTGCCAGCAGCCCGTCCCGGGACAGGTTTGGGTGGTCCGAGCAGTACTTC
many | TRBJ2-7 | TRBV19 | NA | CASRQGAEQYF | TGTGCCAGTCGGCAGGGTGCCGAGCAGTACTTC
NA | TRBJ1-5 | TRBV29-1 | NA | CSVGRDGQPQHF | TGCAGCGTTGGGCGGGATGGTCAGCCCCAGCATTTT
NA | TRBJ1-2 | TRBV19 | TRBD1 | CASSLTGQGSYGYTF | TGTGCCAGTAGCCTCACCGGACAGGGAAGCTATGGCTACACCTTC
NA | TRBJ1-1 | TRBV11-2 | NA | CASTGVGTEAFF | TGTGCCAGCACCGGGGTGGGCACTGAAGCTTTCTTT
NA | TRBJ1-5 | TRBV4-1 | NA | CASSQVILEGNQPQHF | TGCGCCAGCAGCCAAGTAATCCTCGAGGGTAACCAGCCCCAGCATTTT
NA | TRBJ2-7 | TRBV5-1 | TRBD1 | CASSSDRPSYEQYF | TGCGCCAGCAGCTCGGACAGGCCGTCCTACGAGCAGTACTTC
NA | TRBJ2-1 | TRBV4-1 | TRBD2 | CASSRLAGTYNEQFF | TGCGCCAGCAGCCGACTAGCGGGAACCTACAATGAGCAGTTCTTC
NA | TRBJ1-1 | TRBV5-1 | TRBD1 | CASSGQGPSSTEAFF | TGCGCCAGCAGTGGACAGGGGCCCTCGTCCACTGAAGCTTTCTTT